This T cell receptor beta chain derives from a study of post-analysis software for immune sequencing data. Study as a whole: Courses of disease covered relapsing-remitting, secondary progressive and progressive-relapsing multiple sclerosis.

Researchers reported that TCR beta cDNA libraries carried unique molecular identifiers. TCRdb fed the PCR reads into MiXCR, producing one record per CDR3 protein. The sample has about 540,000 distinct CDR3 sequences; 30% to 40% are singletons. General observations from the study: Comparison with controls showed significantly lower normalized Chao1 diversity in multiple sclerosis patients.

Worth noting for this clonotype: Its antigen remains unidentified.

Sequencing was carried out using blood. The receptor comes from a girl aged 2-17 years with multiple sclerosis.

CDR3 loop: CAISESVAPYSNQPQHF. Here the CDR3 DNA reads TGTGCCATCAGTGAGTCGGTCGCACCCTATAGCAATCAGCCCCAGCATTTT. The V gene is TRBV10-3, the J gene TRBJ1-5; D uncertain. Germline V gives CDR1 ENHRY, CDR2 SYGVKD. The CDR3 length is 17 residues. Trimming pared 0 bases from V and 0 bases from J, leaving 12 bases between.